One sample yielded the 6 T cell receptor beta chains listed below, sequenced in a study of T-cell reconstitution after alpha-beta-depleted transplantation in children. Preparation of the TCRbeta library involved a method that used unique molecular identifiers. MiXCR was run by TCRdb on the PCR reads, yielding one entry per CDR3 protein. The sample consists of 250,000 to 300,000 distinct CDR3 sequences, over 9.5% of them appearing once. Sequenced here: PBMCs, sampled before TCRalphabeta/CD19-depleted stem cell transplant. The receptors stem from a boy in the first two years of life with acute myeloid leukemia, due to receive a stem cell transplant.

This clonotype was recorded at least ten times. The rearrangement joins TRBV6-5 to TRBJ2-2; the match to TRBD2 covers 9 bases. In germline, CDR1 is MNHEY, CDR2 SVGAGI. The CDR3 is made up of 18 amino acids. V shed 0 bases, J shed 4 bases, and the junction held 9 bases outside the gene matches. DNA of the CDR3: TGTGCCAGCAGTTACTCCCCTCATGCGGGAGGGGGCACCGGGGAGCTGTTTTTT. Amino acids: CASSYSPHAGGGTGELFF.

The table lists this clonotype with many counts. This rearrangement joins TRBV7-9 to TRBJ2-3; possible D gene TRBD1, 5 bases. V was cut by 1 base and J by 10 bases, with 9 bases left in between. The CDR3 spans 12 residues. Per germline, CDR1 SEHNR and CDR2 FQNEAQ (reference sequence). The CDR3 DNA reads TGTGCCAGCAGCTTAGTTGGCAGGGCGCAGTATTTT. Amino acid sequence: CASSLVGRAQYF.

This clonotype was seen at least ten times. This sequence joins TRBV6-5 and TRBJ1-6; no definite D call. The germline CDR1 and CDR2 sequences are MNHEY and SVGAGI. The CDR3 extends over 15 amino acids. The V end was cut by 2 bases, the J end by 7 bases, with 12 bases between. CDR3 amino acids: CASSYLGRNNSPLHF. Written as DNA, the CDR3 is TGTGCCAGCAGTTACCTAGGACGCAACAATTCACCCCTCCACTTT.

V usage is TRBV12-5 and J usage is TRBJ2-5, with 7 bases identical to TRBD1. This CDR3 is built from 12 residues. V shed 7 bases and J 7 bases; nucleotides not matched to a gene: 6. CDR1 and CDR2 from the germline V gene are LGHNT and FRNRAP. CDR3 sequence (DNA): TGTGCTAGTGTCGAACAGGGGAGGACCCAGTACTTC. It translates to CASVEQGRTQYF.

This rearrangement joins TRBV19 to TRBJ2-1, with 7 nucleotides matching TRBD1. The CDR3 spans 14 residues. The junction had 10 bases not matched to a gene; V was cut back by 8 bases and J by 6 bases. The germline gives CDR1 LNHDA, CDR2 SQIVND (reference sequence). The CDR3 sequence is CASSFPDRVNEQFF. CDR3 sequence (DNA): TGTGCCAGTTCCTTCCCTGACAGGGTCAATGAGCAGTTCTTC.

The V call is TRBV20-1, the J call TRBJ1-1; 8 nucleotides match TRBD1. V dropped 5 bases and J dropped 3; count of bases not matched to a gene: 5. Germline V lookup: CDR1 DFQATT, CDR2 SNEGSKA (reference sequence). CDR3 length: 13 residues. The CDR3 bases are TGCAGTGCTCGGACAGGGCGGGACACTGAAGCTTTCTTT. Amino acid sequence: CSARTGRDTEAFF.